Below are 14 T cell receptor beta chains sequenced from a single sample in a study of T cells in Graves' hyperthyroidism and ophthalmopathy. TCR beta CDR3 sequences were amplified from RNA transcripts. The TCR CDR3 first-round RT-PCR relied on the HTBI primer set. TCRdb called the multiplex PCR reads again in MiXCR, with one record for every CDR3 protein. The table includes some 650,000 distinct CDR3 sequences, approximately 15% detected once. Sequences were obtained from blood. The source is a woman aged 35 to 49 with Graves' ophthalmopathy.

This clonotype was recorded a few times. CDR3: CASSLEGPLVGELFF. CDR3 nucleotide sequence: TGTGCCAGCAGCTTAGAGGGACCCTTAGTGGGGGAGCTGTTTTTT. V usage is TRBV7-6 and J usage is TRBJ2-2; tentatively, D is TRBD1 or TRBD2 (5 bases each). Germline V gene lookup returns CDR1 SGHVS and CDR2 FNYEAQ. The CDR3 runs 15 residues. The V end lost 1 base, the J end lost 8 bases, and 14 bases lay between the germline ends.

This clonotype has a count of ten or more. The rearrangement uses TRBV11-3 and TRBJ2-5, with D possibly TRBD1 on 6 matching bases. With 4 bases removed from V and 0 bases from J, the gap between germline ends came to 6 bases. This CDR3 is 13 amino acids long. The germline V gene encodes CDR1 SGHNT and CDR2 YENEEA. The CDR3 loop reads CASSSGDQETQYF. CDR3 nucleotide sequence: TGTGCCAGCAGCTCAGGGGACCAAGAGACCCAGTACTTC. Full variable domain (rest looked up from reference TRBV11-3 and TRBJ2-5): EAGVVQSPRYKIIEKKQPVAFWCNPISGHNTLYWYLQNLGQGPELLIRYENEEAVDDSQLPKDRFSAERLKGVDSTLKIQPAELGDSAVYLCASSSGDQETQYFGPGTRLLVL.

V gene TRBV19 combines with J gene TRBJ2-3, with D uncertain. V lost 3 bases and J lost 6, with 7 bases in between. The CDR3 consists of 12 residues. Germline CDR1 reads LNHDA; CDR2 reads SQIVND (reference sequence). Here the CDR3 DNA reads TGTGCCAGTAGTATCTACGGGGATACGCAGTATTTT. It is translated as CASSIYGDTQYF.

V and J are TRBV4-1 and TRBJ1-3; D perhaps matches TRBD1 (5 bases). The V gene's germline CDR1 is MGHRA and CDR2 YSYEKL. V was clipped by 4 bases and J by 2 bases, with 15 bases between them. The CDR3 has 16 amino acids. The CDR3 sequence: CASSLDTGITGNTIYF. CDR3 sequence (DNA): TGCGCCAGCAGCCTGGACACAGGAATAACTGGAAACACCATATATTTT.

The table lists this clonotype with many counts. CDR3 loop: CSAMGPRTPNTEAFF. The CDR3 bases are TGCAGTGCTATGGGGCCAAGGACACCGAACACTGAAGCTTTCTTT. The genes are TRBV20-1 and TRBJ1-1, with D perhaps TRBD1 (5 bases). V shed 4 bases and J shed 1 base, with 16 bases lying between them. CDR1 is DFQATT and CDR2 is SNEGSKA in the germline V gene (reference sequence). This CDR3 is 15 amino acids long.

This clonotype showed up many times. V and J are TRBV7-2 and TRBJ2-3; 11 bases fit TRBD1. The CDR3 runs to 14 residues. CDR1 is SGHTA, CDR2 FQGNSA, per germline. V shed 5 bases and J 5 bases; nucleotides not matched to a gene: 3. CDR3 bases: TGTGCCAGCAGCGACGGGACAGGGGGAGATACGCAGTATTTT. Encoded protein: CASSDGTGGDTQYF.

To note about this clonotype: Given a much more abundant clone one base away, this may be a read error. This chain links TRBV27 with TRBJ2-2; the D gene is possibly TRBD2 (6 bases). The CDR3 runs to 15 residues. Germline V gene sequence: CDR1 MNHEY, CDR2 SMNVEV (reference sequence). The V end was cut by 3 bases, the J end by 0 bases, with 8 bases between. Here the CDR3 reads CASSFSGSNTGELFF. CDR3 DNA sequence: TGTGCCAGCAGTTTTAGCGGATCGAACACCGGGGAGCTGTTTTTT.

For this clonotype: This may come from a read error, since a much larger clone is one base off. The chain couples TRBV6-8 to TRBJ2-1; tentatively, D is TRBD2 (5 bases). The germline V gene has CDR1 MNHGY and CDR2 SAAAGT. The CDR3 has 15 amino acids. V lost 6 bases and J 3 bases, leaving 15 bases between the germline ends. The DNA of the CDR3 is TGTGCCAGCAGCATCTCCCCTAGCAGCTACAATGAGCAGTTCTTC. Amino acid sequence: CASSISPSSYNEQFF.

This clonotype was seen at least ten times. The chain carries TRBV2 and TRBJ2-3, with a possible D match to TRBD2 (5 bases). This CDR3 is built from 12 residues. Germline-derived CDR1 and CDR2 are SNHLY and FYNNEI. V dropped 8 bases and J dropped 6 bases, with 12 bases sitting between them. CDR3 DNA: TGTGCCAGCGGCGGGTCCGGGGATACGCAGTATTTT. It is translated as CASGGSGDTQYF.

This clonotype was seen many times. One junction end disagrees with the germline gene, perhaps due to a read error. V is TRBV3-1 and J is TRBJ2-1; D gene uncertain. The CDR3 loop spans 17 amino acids. Germline V gene sequence: CDR1 LGHDT, CDR2 YNNKEL (reference sequence). The CDR3 sequence is CASSQASLDATYNERFF. CDR3 DNA: TGTGCCAGCAGCCAAGCATCTCTAGACGCCACTTACAATGAGCGGTTCTTC.

This clonotype has a single count. The junction and the germline gene differ at one end; a read error may be behind it. The chain couples TRBV12-3 or TRBV12-4 to TRBJ2-5, with a possible D match to TRBD2 (5 bases). CDR3 size: 14 residues. CDR3 in DNA: TGTGCCAGCAATTTAGAAGAGGGTTGGGAGACCCAGTACTTC. Translated, it gives CASNLEEGWETQYF.

This chain joins TRBV27 and TRBJ1-1; weak D call: TRBD1 (5 bases). Germline CDR1 reads MNHEY; CDR2 reads SMNVEV (reference sequence). This CDR3 is built from 14 residues. V was clipped by 2 bases and J by 4 bases, with 11 bases between them. CDR3 in amino acids: CASSLLGEITEAFF. The DNA of the CDR3 is TGTGCCAGCAGTTTACTGGGGGAGATCACTGAAGCTTTCTTT.

CDR3 amino acids: CASRLGQGAREQYF. The CDR3 DNA is TGTGCCAGCAGGCTGGGACAGGGGGCGCGCGAGCAGTACTTC. The J gene is TRBJ2-7, the V gene TRBV27; 12 bases are shared with TRBD1. Germline CDR1 MNHEY, CDR2 SMNVEV (reference sequence). V lost 6 bases to trimming and J lost 6 bases; unmatched junction nucleotides: 6. The CDR3 extends over 14 amino acids.

The chain joins TRBV30 to TRBJ2-2; D may be TRBD2 (6 bases). This CDR3 is built from 16 residues. The germline gives CDR1 GTSNPN, CDR2 SVGIG (reference sequence). Trimming removed 6 bases at V and 1 base at J, with 18 bases between. This chain's CDR3 is CACSKSGRLNTGELFF. The CDR3, as DNA: TGTGCCTGTAGTAAAAGCGGGCGGTTGAACACCGGGGAGCTGTTTTTT. The full variable domain, its missing parts supplied by reference TRBV30 and TRBJ2-2, is SQTIHQWPATLVQPVGSPLSLECTVEGTSNPNLYWYRQAAGRGLQLLFYSVGIGQISSEVPQNLSASRPQDRQFILSSKKLLLSDSGFYLCACSKSGRLNTGELFFGEGSRLTVL.